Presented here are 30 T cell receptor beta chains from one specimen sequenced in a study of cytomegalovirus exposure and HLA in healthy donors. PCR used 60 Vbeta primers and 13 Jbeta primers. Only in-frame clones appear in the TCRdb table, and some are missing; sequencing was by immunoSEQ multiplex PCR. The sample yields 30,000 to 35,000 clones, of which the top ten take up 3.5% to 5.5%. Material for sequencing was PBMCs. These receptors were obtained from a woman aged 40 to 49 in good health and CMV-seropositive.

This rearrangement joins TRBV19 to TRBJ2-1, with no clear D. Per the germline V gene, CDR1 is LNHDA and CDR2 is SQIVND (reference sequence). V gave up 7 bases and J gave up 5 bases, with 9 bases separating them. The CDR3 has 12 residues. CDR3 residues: CASMSKNNEQFF. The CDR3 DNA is TGTGCCAGTATGAGCAAAAACAATGAGCAGTTCTTC.

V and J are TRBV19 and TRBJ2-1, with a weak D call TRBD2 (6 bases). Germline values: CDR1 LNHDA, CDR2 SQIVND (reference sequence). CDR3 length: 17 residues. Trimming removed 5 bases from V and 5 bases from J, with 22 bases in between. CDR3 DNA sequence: TGTGCCAGTAGTGCCCAAACTAGGGCGGGATGGGACAATGAGCAGTTCTTC. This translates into CASSAQTRAGWDNEQFF.

CDR3 loop: CASKRLAVTDTQYF. The CDR3 DNA reads TGTGCCAGCAAACGACTAGCGGTCACAGATACGCAGTATTTT. The chain joins TRBV2 to TRBJ2-3, with 9 bases matching TRBD2. The length of the CDR3 is 14 residues. J lost 2 bases, V lost 7 bases, and 4 bases had no gene match. Germline CDR1 is SNHLY and CDR2 is FYNNEI.

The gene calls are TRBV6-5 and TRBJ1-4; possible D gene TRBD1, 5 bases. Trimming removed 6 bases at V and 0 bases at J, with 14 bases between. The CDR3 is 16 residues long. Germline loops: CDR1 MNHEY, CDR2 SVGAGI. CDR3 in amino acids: CASSYRRGATNEKLFF. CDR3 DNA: TGTGCCAGCAGCTACCGTAGGGGTGCAACTAATGAAAAACTGTTTTTT.

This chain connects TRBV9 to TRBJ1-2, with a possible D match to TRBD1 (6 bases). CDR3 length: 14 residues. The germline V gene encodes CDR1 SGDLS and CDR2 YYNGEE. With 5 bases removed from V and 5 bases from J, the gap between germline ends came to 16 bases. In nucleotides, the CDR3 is TGTGCCAGCAGATCAGATGGGGGCAGGTATGGCTACACCTTC. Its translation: CASRSDGGRYGYTF.

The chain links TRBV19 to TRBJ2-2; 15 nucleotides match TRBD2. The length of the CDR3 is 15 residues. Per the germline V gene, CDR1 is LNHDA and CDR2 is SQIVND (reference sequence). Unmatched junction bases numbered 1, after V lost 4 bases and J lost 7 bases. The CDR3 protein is CASSRTSGRGGELFF. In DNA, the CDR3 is TGTGCCAGTAGTAGGACTAGCGGGAGGGGCGGGGAGCTGTTTTTT.

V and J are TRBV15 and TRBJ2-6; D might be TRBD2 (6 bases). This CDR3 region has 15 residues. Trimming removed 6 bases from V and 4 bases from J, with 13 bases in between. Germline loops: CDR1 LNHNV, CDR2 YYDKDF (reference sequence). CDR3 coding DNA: TGTGCCACCAGTCTAGGAGGGACCGGGGCCAACGTCCTGACTTTC. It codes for CATSLGGTGANVLTF. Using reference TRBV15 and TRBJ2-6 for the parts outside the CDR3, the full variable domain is DAMVIQNPRYQVTQFGKPVTLSCSQTLNHNVMYWYQQKSSQAPKLLFHYYDKDFNNEADTPDNFQSRRPNTSFCFLDIRSPGLGDTAMYLCATSLGGTGANVLTFGAGSRLTVL.

The CDR3 nucleotides are TGTGCCTGGGCTCGGTTGTCTAGCACAGATACGCAGTATTTT. Its translation is CAWARLSSTDTQYF. This chain uses TRBV30 with TRBJ2-3; no definite D call. The CDR3 runs to 14 residues. Germline CDR1 reads GTSNPN; CDR2 reads SVGIG (reference sequence). The V gene lost 5 bases and the J gene lost 0 bases, with 12 bases spanning the gap. The whole variable domain, remainder taken from reference TRBV30 and TRBJ2-3, is SQTIHQWPATLVQPVGSPLSLECTVEGTSNPNLYWYRQAAGRGLQLLFYSVGIGQISSEVPQNLSASRPQDRQFILSSKKLLLSDSGFYLCAWARLSSTDTQYFGPGTRLTVL.

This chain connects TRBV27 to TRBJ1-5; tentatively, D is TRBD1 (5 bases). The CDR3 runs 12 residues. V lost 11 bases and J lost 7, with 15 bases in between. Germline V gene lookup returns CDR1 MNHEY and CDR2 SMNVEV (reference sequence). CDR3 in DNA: TGTGCCCGATGCGGGGGGAACCAGCCCCAGCATTTT. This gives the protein CARCGGNQPQHF.

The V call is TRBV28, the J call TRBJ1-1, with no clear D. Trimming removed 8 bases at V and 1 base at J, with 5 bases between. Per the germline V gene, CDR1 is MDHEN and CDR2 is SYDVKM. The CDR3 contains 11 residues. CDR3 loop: CASEKNTEAFF. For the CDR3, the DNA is TGTGCCAGCGAGAAGAACACTGAAGCTTTCTTT.

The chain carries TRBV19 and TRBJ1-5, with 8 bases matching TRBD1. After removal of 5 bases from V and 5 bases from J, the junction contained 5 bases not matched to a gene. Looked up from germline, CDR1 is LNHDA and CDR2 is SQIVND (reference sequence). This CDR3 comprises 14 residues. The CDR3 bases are TGTGCCAGTAGTCGGACAGGGAGTTATCAGCCCCAGCATTTT. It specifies CASSRTGSYQPQHF.

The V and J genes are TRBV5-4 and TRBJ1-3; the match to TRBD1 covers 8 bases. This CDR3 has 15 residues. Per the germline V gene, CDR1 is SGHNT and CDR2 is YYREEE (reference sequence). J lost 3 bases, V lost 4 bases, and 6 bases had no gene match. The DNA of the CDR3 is TGTGCCAGCAGCCCTGACAGGGGTCGTGGAAACACCATATATTTT. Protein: CASSPDRGRGNTIYF.

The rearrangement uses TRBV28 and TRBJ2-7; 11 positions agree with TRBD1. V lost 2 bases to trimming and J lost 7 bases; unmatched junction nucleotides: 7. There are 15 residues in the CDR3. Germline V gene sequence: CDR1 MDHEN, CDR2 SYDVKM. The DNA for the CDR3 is TGTGCCAGCAGTTTAGGGACAGGGGGGGTTCGGGAGCAGTACTTC. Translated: CASSLGTGGVREQYF.

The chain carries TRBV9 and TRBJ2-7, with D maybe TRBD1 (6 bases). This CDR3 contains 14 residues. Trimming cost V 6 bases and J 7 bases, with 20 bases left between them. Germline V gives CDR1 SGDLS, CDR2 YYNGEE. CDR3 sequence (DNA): TGTGCCAGCACCCCGACAGGCTCTGTGGGGGAGCAGTACTTC. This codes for CASTPTGSVGEQYF.

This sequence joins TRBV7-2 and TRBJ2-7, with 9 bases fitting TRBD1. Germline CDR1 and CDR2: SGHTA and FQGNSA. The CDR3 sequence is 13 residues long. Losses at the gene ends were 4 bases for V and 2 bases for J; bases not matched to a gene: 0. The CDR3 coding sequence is TGTGCCAGCAGCTGGGACAGGGCCTACGAGCAGTACTTC. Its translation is CASSWDRAYEQYF.

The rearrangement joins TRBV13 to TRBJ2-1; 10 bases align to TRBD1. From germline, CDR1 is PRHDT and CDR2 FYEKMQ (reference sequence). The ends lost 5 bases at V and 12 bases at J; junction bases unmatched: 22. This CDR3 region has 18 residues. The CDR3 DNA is TGTGCCAGCAGCCAACGGGACAGGGGATTCGGGAGGGCAGGGCGGCAGTTCTTC. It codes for CASSQRDRGFGRAGRQFF.

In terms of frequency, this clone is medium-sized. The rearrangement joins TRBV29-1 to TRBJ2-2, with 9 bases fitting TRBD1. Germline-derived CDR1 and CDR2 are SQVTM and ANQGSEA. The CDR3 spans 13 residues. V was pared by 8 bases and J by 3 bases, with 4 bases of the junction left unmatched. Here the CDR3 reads CSSWTGDTGELFF. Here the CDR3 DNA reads TGCAGCTCGTGGACAGGGGACACCGGGGAGCTGTTTTTT.

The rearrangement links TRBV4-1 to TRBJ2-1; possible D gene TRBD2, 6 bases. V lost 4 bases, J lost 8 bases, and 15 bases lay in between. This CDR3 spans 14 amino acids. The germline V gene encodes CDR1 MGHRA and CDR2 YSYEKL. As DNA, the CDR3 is TGCGCCAGCAGCCCCCGCGGGGTCACGGATGAGCAGTTCTTC. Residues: CASSPRGVTDEQFF.

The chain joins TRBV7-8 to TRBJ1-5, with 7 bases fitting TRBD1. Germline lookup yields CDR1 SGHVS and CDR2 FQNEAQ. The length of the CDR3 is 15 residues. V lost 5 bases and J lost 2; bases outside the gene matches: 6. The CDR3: CASSRYTGGNQPQHF. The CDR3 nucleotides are TGTGCCAGCAGCCGTTATACAGGGGGCAATCAGCCCCAGCATTTT.

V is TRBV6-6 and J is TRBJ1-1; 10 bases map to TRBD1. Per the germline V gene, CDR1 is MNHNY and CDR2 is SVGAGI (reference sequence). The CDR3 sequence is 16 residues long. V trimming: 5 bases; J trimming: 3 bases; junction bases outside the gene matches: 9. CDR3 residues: CASSPRQGAGDTEAFF. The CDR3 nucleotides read TGTGCCAGCAGTCCGCGACAGGGGGCAGGGGACACTGAAGCTTTCTTT.

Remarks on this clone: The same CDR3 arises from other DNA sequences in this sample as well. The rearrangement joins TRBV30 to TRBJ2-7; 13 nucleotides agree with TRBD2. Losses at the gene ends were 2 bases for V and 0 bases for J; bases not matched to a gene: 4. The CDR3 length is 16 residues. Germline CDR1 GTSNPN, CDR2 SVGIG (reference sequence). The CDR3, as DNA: TGTGCCTGGAGTTTCGGACTAGCGGGAGTCTCCTACGAGCAGTACTTC. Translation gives CAWSFGLAGVSYEQYF.

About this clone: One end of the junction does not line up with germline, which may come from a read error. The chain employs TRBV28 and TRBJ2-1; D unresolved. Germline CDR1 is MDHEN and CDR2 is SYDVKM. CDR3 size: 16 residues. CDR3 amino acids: CASSPIVRSSDNEQFF. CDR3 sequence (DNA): TGTGCCAGCAGTCCGATAGTTCGGAGCTCCGACAATGAGCAGTTCTTC.

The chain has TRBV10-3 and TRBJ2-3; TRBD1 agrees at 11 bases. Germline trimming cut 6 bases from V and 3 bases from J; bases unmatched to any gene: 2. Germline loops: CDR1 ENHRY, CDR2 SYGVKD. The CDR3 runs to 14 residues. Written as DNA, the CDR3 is TGTGCCATCAGCGGGACAGGGGGAACAGATACGCAGTATTTT. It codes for CAISGTGGTDTQYF.

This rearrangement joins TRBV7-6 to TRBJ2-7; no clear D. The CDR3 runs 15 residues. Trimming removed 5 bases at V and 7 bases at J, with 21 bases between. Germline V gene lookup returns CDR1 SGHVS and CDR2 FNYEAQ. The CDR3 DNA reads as TGTGCCAGCAGCCAAAGGCCTGGGCCAACAACGGAGCAGTACTTC. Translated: CASSQRPGPTTEQYF. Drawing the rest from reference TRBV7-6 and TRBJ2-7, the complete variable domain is GAGVSQSPRYKVTKRGQDVALRCDPISGHVSLYWYRQALGQGPEFLTYFNYEAQQDKSGLPNDRFSAERPEGSISTLTIQRTEQRDSAMYRCASSQRPGPTTEQYFGPGTRLTVT.

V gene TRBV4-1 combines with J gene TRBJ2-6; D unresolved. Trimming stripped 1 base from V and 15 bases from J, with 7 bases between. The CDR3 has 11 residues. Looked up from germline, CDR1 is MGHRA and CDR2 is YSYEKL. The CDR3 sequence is CASSQGRGLTF. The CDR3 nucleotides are TGCGCCAGCAGCCAAGGCCGAGGCCTGACTTTC.

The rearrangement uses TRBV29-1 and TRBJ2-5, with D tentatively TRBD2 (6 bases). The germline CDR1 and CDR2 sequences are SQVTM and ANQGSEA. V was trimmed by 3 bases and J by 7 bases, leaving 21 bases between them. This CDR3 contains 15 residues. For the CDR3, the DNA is TGCAGCGTTGATCGCGGGGTCGGATGGGTTCGGACCCAGTACTTC. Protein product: CSVDRGVGWVRTQYF.

The CDR3 sequence is CAISEQGDYEQYF. CDR3 DNA sequence: TGTGCCATCAGTGAACAGGGTGACTACGAGCAGTACTTC. The V call is TRBV10-3, the J call TRBJ2-7, with D possibly being TRBD1 (6 bases). Trimming pared 3 bases from V and 3 bases from J, leaving 9 bases between. Germline V gene data show CDR1 as ENHRY and CDR2 as SYGVKD. This CDR3 region has 13 residues.

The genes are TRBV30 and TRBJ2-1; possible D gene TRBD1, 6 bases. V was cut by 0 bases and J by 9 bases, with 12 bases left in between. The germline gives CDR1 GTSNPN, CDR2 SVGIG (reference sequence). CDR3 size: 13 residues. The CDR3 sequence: CAWSVQGGTEQFF. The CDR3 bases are TGTGCCTGGAGTGTACAGGGTGGGACTGAGCAGTTCTTC.

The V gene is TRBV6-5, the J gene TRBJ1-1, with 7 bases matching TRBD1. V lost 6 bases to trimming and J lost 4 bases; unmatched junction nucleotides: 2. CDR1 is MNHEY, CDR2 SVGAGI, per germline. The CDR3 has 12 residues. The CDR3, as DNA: TGTGCCAGCAGCCCAGGGGGCACTGAAGCTTTCTTT. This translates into CASSPGGTEAFF.

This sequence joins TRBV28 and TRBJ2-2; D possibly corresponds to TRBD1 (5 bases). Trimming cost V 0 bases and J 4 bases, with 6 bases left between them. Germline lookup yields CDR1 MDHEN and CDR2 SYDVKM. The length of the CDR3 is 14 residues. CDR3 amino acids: CASSLWTVTGELFF. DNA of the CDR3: TGTGCCAGCAGTTTATGGACAGTCACCGGGGAGCTGTTTTTT. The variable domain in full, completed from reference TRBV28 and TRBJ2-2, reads DVKVTQSSRYLVKRTGEKVFLECVQDMDHENMFWYRQDPGLGLRLIYFSYDVKMKEKGDIPEGYSVSREKKERFSLILESASTNQTSMYLCASSLWTVTGELFFGEGSRLTVL.